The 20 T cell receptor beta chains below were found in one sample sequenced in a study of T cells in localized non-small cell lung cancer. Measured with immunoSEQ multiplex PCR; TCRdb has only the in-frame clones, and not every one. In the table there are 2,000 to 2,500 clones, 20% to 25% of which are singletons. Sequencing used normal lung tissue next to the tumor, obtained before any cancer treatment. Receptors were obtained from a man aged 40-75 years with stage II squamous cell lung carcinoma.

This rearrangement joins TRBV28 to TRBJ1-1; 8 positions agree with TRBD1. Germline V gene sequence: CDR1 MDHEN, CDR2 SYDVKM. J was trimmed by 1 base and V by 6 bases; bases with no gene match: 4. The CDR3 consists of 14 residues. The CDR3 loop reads CASRTGGRNTEAFF. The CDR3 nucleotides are TGTGCCAGCAGAACAGGGGGTAGGAACACTGAAGCTTTCTTT.

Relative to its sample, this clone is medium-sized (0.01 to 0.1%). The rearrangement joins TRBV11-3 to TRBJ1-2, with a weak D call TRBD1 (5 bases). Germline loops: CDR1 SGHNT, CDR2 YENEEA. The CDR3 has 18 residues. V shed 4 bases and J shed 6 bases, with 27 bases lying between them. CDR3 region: CASSSRADLGEWRHGYTF. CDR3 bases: TGTGCCAGCAGCTCCAGGGCAGACCTAGGCGAGTGGCGTCATGGCTACACCTTC.

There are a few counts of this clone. CDR3 in DNA: TGTGCCAGCAGTCAGGAGGGGGGGCGGTATGGCTACACCTTC. Translated, it gives CASSQEGGRYGYTF. The chain carries TRBV28 and TRBJ1-2; TRBD1 is a possible D gene (6 bases). This CDR3 has 14 residues. V was shortened by 5 bases and J by 5 bases, with 15 bases between the two germline ends. The V gene's germline CDR1 is MDHEN and CDR2 SYDVKM.

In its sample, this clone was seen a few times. The CDR3 protein is CASSHYGQGGAGYTF. CDR3 bases: TGTGCCAGCAGTCACTACGGACAGGGCGGGGCTGGCTACACCTTC. V is TRBV6-8 and J is TRBJ1-2; 8 bases are shared with TRBD1. Per the germline V gene, CDR1 is MNHGY and CDR2 is SAAAGT. The CDR3 totals 15 residues. The trim removed 5 bases at V and 7 bases at J, leaving 12 bases unmatched.

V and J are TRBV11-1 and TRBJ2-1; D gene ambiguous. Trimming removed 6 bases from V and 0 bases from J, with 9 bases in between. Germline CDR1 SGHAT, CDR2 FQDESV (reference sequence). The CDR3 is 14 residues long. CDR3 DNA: TGTGCCAGCAGGCGCGAGAGCTCCTACAATGAGCAGTTCTTC. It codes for CASRRESSYNEQFF. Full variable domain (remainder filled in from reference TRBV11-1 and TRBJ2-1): EAEVAQSPRYKITEKSQAVAFWCDPISGHATLYWYRQILGQGPELLVQFQDESVVDDSQLPKDRFSAERLKGVDSTLKIQPAELGDSAMYLCASRRESSYNEQFFGPGTRLTVL.

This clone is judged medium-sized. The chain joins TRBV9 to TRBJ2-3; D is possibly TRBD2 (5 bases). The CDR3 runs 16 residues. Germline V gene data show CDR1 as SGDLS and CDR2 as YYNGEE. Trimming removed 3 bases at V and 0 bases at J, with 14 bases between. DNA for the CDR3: TGTGCCAGCAGCGAGAGAGGGCTACCTAGCACAGATACGCAGTATTTT. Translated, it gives CASSERGLPSTDTQYF.

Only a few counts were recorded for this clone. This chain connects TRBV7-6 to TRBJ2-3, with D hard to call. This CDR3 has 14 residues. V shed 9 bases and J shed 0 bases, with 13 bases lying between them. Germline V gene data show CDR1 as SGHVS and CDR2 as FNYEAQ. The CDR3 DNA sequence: TGTGCCAGGCGACGTGCCCGCAGCACAGATACGCAGTATTTT. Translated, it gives CARRRARSTDTQYF.

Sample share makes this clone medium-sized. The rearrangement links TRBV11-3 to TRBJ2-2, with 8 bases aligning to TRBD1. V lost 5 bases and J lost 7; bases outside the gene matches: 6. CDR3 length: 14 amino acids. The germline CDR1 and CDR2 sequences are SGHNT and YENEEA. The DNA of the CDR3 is TGTGCCAGCAGCGTAGGACAGGGTGACGGGGAGCTGTTTTTT. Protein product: CASSVGQGDGELFF.

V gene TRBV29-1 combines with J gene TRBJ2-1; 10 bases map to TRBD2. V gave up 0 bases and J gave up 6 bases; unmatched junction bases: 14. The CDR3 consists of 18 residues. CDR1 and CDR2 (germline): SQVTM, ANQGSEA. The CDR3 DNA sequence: TGCAGCGTTGAAGATCCCATGGGGGCTAGCGGGGGAACCAATGAGCAGTTCTTC. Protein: CSVEDPMGASGGTNEQFF.

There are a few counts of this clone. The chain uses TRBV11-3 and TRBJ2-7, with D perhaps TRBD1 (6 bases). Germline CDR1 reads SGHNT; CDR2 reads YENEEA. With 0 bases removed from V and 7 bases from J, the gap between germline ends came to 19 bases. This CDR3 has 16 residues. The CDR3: CASSLDTGSILWEQYF. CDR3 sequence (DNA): TGTGCCAGCAGCTTAGATACAGGGTCCATTCTCTGGGAGCAGTACTTC. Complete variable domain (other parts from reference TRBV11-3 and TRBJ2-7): EAGVVQSPRYKIIEKKQPVAFWCNPISGHNTLYWYLQNLGQGPELLIRYENEEAVDDSQLPKDRFSAERLKGVDSTLKIQPAELGDSAVYLCASSLDTGSILWEQYFGPGTRLTVT.

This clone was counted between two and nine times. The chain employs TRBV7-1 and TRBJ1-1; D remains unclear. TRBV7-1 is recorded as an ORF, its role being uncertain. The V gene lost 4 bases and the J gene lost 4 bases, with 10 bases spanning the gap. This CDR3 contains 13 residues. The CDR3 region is CASSLMAGTEAFF. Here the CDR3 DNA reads TGTGCCAGCAGCTTAATGGCGGGCACTGAAGCTTTCTTT.

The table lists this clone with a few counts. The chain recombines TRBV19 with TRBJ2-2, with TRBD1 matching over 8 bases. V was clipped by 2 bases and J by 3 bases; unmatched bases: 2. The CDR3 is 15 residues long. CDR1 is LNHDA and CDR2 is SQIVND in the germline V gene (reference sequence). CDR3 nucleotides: TGTGCCAGTAGTATACAGGGGGCGGACACCGGGGAGCTGTTTTTT. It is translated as CASSIQGADTGELFF.

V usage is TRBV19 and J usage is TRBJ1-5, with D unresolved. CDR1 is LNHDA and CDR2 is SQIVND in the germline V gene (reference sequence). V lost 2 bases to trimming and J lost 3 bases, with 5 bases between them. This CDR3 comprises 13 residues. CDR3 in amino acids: CASSISLNQPQHF. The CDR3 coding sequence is TGTGCCAGTAGTATAAGTCTCAATCAGCCCCAGCATTTT.

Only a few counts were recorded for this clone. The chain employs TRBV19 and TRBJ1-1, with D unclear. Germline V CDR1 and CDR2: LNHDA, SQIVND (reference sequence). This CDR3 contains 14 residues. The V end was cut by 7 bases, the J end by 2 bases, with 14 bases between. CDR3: CASIRPEANTEAFF. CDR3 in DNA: TGTGCCAGTATCCGACCCGAAGCTAACACTGAAGCTTTCTTT.

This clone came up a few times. CDR3 protein: CASSEGGWVLYEQYF. The CDR3 DNA sequence: TGTGCCAGCAGTGAAGGGGGCTGGGTGTTGTACGAGCAGTACTTC. The rearrangement links TRBV6-1 to TRBJ2-7, with D maybe TRBD1 (5 bases). CDR1 is MNHNS and CDR2 is SASEGT in the germline V gene. Trimming pared 1 base from V and 4 bases from J, leaving 14 bases between. This CDR3 region has 15 residues.

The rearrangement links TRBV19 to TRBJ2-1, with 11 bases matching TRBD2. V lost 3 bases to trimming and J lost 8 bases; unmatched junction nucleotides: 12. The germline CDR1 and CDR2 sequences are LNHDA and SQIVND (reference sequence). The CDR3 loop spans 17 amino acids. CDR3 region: CASSIPHLAGGRYEQFF. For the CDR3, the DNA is TGTGCCAGTAGTATCCCCCATCTAGCGGGAGGTCGGTATGAGCAGTTCTTC. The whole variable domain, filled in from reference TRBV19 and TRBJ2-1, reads DGGITQSPKYLFRKEGQNVTLSCEQNLNHDAMYWYRQDPGQGLRLIYYSQIVNDFQKGDIAEGYSVSREKKESFPLTVTSAQKNPTAFYLCASSIPHLAGGRYEQFFGPGTRLTVL.

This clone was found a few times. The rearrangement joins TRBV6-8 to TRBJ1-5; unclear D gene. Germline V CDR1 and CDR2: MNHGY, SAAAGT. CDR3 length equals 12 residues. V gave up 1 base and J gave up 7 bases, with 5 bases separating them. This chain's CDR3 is CASSYLNQPQHF. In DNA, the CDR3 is TGTGCCAGCAGTTACTTGAACCAGCCCCAGCATTTT.

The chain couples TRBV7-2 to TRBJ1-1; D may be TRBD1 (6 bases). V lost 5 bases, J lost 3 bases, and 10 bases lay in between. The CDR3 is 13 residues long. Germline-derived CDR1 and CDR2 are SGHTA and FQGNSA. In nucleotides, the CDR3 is TGTGCCAGCAGCCCCCGACAGGACACTGAAGCTTTCTTT. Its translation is CASSPRQDTEAFF.

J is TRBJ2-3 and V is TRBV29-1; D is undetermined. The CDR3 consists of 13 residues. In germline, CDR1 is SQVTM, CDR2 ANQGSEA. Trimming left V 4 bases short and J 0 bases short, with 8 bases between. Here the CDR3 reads CSVVSSSTDTQYF. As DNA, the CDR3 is TGCAGCGTTGTGAGTAGTAGCACAGATACGCAGTATTTT.

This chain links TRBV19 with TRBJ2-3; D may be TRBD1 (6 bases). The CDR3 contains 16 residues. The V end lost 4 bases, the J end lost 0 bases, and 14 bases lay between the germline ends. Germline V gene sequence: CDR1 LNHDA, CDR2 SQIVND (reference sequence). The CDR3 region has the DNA TGTGCCAGTAGTACGTTTATCGACAGGAGCACAGATACGCAGTATTTT. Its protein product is CASSTFIDRSTDTQYF.